The T cell receptor beta chain under discussion was sequenced for a study of cytomegalovirus exposure and HLA in healthy donors (dated by TCRdb to between 2016 and 2019). About the full investigation: An earlier analysis of some 600 of the donors reported approximately 280 Gb of sequence data and 95 million to 130 million unique TCR beta sequences obtained from about 179 million T cells. Both class I and class II loci were covered by HLA typing, at four-digit resolution. The number of donors typed differed by locus, with roughly 629-640 for A, B, C, DRB1 and DQB1, roughly 520 for DQA1, 600 to 610 for DPA1, and about 450 for DPB1. In addition to the first cohort of roughly 700 subjects, a separate validation cohort of 120 different subjects was used. An early release covering some 640 HLA-typed donors comprised approximately 300 gigabases of sequencing data and tens of millions of unique TCR sequences. Alongside the repertoire data, information on donor age, sex, ethnicity and CMV serostatus was compiled. About five DR-DQ haplotypes were treated as single units for association and clustering because of strong linkage in the cohort. An earlier analysis of about 600 of the donors used high-throughput TCR beta sequencing to judge whether each TCR beta V gene segment behaved as functional or pseudogenic. Every repertoire in the discovery cohort had been generated on one and the same sequencing platform. Among some 410 genotyped donors of the cohort, an average of around 240,000 unique TCR beta nucleotide sequences were sequenced per donor, around 20% of them non-productive. In a later genetic analysis, genome-wide SNP genotypes for about 55% of the roughly 700 donors were used, and that subset was treated as a discovery cohort. The study aimed to test whether cataloging public T cell receptors could reveal signatures of past pathogen exposure. Of the 300 to 400 genotyped donors, approximately 83% fell in the genetic ancestry cluster associated with self-reported Caucasian donors. The study profiled the T cell repertoires of under 850 subjects by immunosequencing and related them to cytomegalovirus serostatus. The study combined high-throughput TCR immunosequencing, statistical association of individual TCRs with disease status, and machine learning to predict cytomegalovirus infection status. A later analysis re-examined previously published TCR beta repertoires from hundreds of donors and added high-resolution HLA genotyping to investigate patterns of TCR occurrence. Rather than using new phenotypic data, the later analysis identified candidate immune exposures from TCR beta sequences and from how often those sequences occurred across donors. The full study reports these points: Specific HLA alleles were associated with more than 15,000 TCR beta sequences at a false discovery rate of 0.05 in a later analysis. Compared with equally common non-associated chains, HLA-associated TCR beta chains in a later analysis were more clonally expanded and had lower generation probabilities. In an earlier analysis of more than 500 of the donors, most TCR beta V segments appeared in productive rearrangements about 87% or about 30% of the time, broadly matching IMGT annotations. It was suggested by the authors that the approach could potentially be generalized to other disease states and immunological phenotypes. In vitro tests confirmed that three of the cytomegalovirus-associated TCR beta chains recognize cytomegalovirus antigens. In a later analysis, the rate of TCR association differed among HLA loci, with DRB1 alleles having the most associated TCRs and HLA-C alleles having the fewest. A later analysis found that most CMV-associated TCR beta chains appeared HLA-restricted, with HLA associations seemingly driven largely by CMV exposure. In this cohort, only TCR beta chains were sequenced, and detectable features were limited by the absence of alpha or paired-chain data. An association between a missense DCLRE1C variant and V-gene and J-gene trimming of TCR beta chains was found in a later genetic analysis and replicated in an independent cohort. The earlier analysis of almost 600 of the donors excluded approximately 17 rarely observed V segments, including chromosome 9 orphons, because counts were too low. Sequencing depth was assumed to be roughly uniform across donors in the presence/absence analyses, though that assumption may not hold. A later analysis reported that several top co-occurrence clusters appeared linked to parvovirus B19, influenza, CMV and Epstein-Barr virus. Because some donors lacked HLA typing at each locus, the association tests relied only on the typed subset. The 87-base-pair reads could not distinguish some IMGT-functional V segments, including TRBV6-2 and TRBV6-3, so those segments were excluded. A group of highly shared sequence variants was considered likely to be a technical artifact of the sequencing pipeline. Compared with the approximately 700-donor mean, donors in an Asian-associated ancestry cluster had fewer N-insertions in productive TCRs, according to a later genetic analysis. For the cohort, immune exposure information was limited to CMV serostatus. Most TCR sequences were seen in very few donors, while some public TCRs were found in many individuals. A further reported finding was that TCR beta sequences accurately predicted the HLA-A and HLA-B alleles for most subjects in the first cohort. A total of 164 TCR beta chains were listed by the study as associated with cytomegalovirus. Correlated functional status among segregating V segments might be attributable to linkage disequilibrium, but an unknown experimental factor could not be ruled out. Strong co-occurrence of HLA alleles, especially DR and DQ, made assigning TCR associations to individual alleles difficult. Cytomegalovirus status was reported to be diagnosed by the classifier with high specificity and sensitivity in both the original and validation cohorts.

This clone occurred once. The antigen it recognizes is unknown. No much larger clonotype is one base removed from it; base qualities were not supplied. Libraries were prepared through the immunoSEQ multiplex PCR assay. The multiplex PCR relied on a mix of 60 forward primers for TCR Vbeta segments and 13 reverse primers for TCR Jbeta segments. Amplification of the CDR3 region of rearranged TCR beta genes was performed with a multiplex PCR assay on genomic DNA. The amplified TCR beta libraries were sequenced on the Illumina HiSeq System as 87-base-pair reads. Turning to the authors' computational methods: A later analysis counted 65 million to 90 million unique TCR beta chains across the 550 to 800 repertoires, and around 12 million of these chains were shared by at least two donors. To remove PCR and sequencing errors, raw reads were error-corrected and collapsed into unique sequences using a nearest-neighbor algorithm that merged closely related sequences. CDR3 sequences were aligned to IMGT reference sequences to assign V, D and J gene segments. Each retained sequence needed at least a six-nucleotide match to both a V gene segment and a J gene segment. A rearrangement counted as productive if the CDR3 had no stop codons and remained in frame with V and J, and every other rearrangement counted as non-productive. CDR3 was defined by IMGT convention, running from the second conserved V-encoded cysteine to the conserved J-encoded phenylalanine. The earlier analysis of some 580 of the donors excluded any sequence lacking an unambiguous match to a single V gene segment. An earlier analysis of a few hundred of the donors classified V segments as functional when productive rearrangements were above 56.7% and as segregating when the standard deviation between donors was above 5%. A statistical classification framework was built to diagnose cytomegalovirus status from the catalog of TCR beta chain sequences. In a later analysis, TCR nucleotide sequences were compared against IMGT/GENE-DB human TR gene sequences so that V and J genes could be assigned. A later analysis assigned CDR3 sequences and most-parsimonious VDJ recombination scenarios with the TCRdist pipeline. A later analysis defined each TCR beta chain by its CDR3 amino acid sequence plus V-gene family, and excluded reads lacking a unique V-gene family. To address suspected cross-contamination and a sequencing artifact, a later analysis removed a few hundred highly shared, low-generation-probability nucleotide sequences. For each public chain, a later analysis derived a clonal expansion index from normalized ranks of inferred template counts within each repertoire. A later analysis computed generation probabilities with a VDJ recombination model fitted to out-of-frame rearrangements, and checked the results against IGoR. A later analysis scored TCR-TCR, TCR-HLA and TCR-CMV co-occurrence with hypergeometric tests, applying a repertoire-size bias correction to TCR pairs. In a later analysis, false discovery rates were estimated by permuting HLA or CMV assignments 20 times. In a later analysis, co-occurring TCRs were grouped using DBSCAN, with TCRdist sequence similarity added in when clustering inside HLA-allele-positive subsets. Repertoires with fewer than 30,000 or more than 120,000 public chains were left out of co-occurrence clustering, as were about 5 repertoires with anomalous nucleotide sharing. The clones in this table, taken by TCRdb from immuneACCESS, are in-frame only. Not every clone is retained; where verified, under half of the shortfall comes from an unresolved V gene, and the cause of the rest is unknown. That table furnishes V, J and clone size, whereas the DNA furnished D and trimming. This sample lists 90,000 to 120,000 clones; approximately 82% were detected once. The ten top clones hold approximately 1.2% of the sample.

V was cut back by 3 bases and J by 7 bases, leaving a gap of 9 bases between them. The germline V gene (reference sequence) specifies MNHNY as CDR1 and SVGAGI as CDR2. From the cysteine up to the phenylalanine, the CDR3 has a length of 12 residues. The entry retains the CDR3 DNA only, 36 bases that are in frame from base 1. The cohort was made up of approximately 670 healthy bone marrow donors. At the time of sampling, all cohort members were nominally healthy, though unrecorded immune exposures were likely present. The donor was CMV seronegative and was included in the group of about 400 seronegative cohort members. Every donor gave a peripheral blood sample, and the peripheral blood mononuclear cells from that sample were used for TCR beta sequencing. Genomic DNA extraction from the blood cell samples was performed with the Qiagen DNeasy Blood Extraction Kit.

Recombination connected TRBV6-6 to TRBJ1-1; the D region possibly corresponds to TRBD1 (5 bases align). This TCR was sampled from a woman between 18 and 29 years old in good health and CMV-seronegative. The material sequenced was PBMCs. The CDR3: CASSYGGGEAFF. The DNA sequence is as follows: TGTGCCAGCAGTTATGGGGGGGGTGAAGCTTTCTTT.